These T cell receptor beta chains were read from a single sample in a study of blood T cells in healthy people across ages. TCRdb re-called the 5' RACE reads with MiXCR, one entry per CDR3 protein. The sample shows 750,000 to 950,000 distinct CDR3 sequences, approximately 32% of them seen only once. These data also featured in a second study, about T cells of mothers and their children.

The sequencing sample was made of blood. The receptor source for this set is a woman between 40 and 50 years old in good health. Each CDR3 is given with its conserved first and last residue. Each record gives: D gene, clone size, V gene, J gene, CDR3 DNA, CDR3 protein. D genes are given only for firm matches. Clone sizes are given selectively: once, few, many, or a class where the clone is expanded.

D gene: TRBD2
clone size: many
V gene: TRBV29-1
J gene: TRBJ2-5
CDR3 DNA: TGCAGCGTTGGACTAGCTGGGGAGACCCAGTACTTC
CDR3 protein: CSVGLAGETQYF

D gene: -
clone size: -
V gene: TRBV20-1
J gene: TRBJ2-5
CDR3 DNA: TGCAGTGCTAGACCCCGGAGGGGGCAAGAGACCCAGTACTTC
CDR3 protein: CSARPRRGQETQYF

D gene: TRBD1
clone size: -
V gene: TRBV28
J gene: TRBJ1-5
CDR3 DNA: TGTGCCAGCAGTTTATGGGGTGGGACAGCAGATAGCAATCAGCCCCAGCATTTT
CDR3 protein: CASSLWGGTADSNQPQHF

D gene: -
clone size: -
V gene: TRBV12-3/TRBV12-4
J gene: TRBJ2-1
CDR3 DNA: TGTGCCAGCACTGACCAGAGCTCCTACAATGAGCAGTTCTTC
CDR3 protein: CASTDQSSYNEQFF

D gene: -
clone size: few
V gene: TRBV10-3
J gene: TRBJ1-1
CDR3 DNA: TGTGCCGCCGCGGGACAGAACACTGAAGCTTTCTTT
CDR3 protein: CAAAGQNTEAFF

D gene: -
clone size: -
V gene: TRBV12-3/TRBV12-4
J gene: TRBJ1-1
CDR3 DNA: TGTGCCAGCAGTCCCCTACGGGCGACTGAAGCTTTCTTT
CDR3 protein: CASSPLRATEAFF

D gene: -
clone size: few
V gene: TRBV6-4
J gene: TRBJ2-1
CDR3 DNA: TGTGCCAGCAGTGACCGATTCTCGGGCCTCAATGAGCAGTTCTTC
CDR3 protein: CASSDRFSGLNEQFF

D gene: TRBD1
clone size: few
V gene: TRBV12-3/TRBV12-4
J gene: TRBJ2-7
CDR3 DNA: TGTGCCAGCAGTTTTGGGACAGGGGTCGACGAGCAGTACTTC
CDR3 protein: CASSFGTGVDEQYF

D gene: -
clone size: few
V gene: TRBV7-2
J gene: TRBJ1-2
CDR3 DNA: TGTGCCAGCAGCTCACCTGGCGAAGGCCCCTATGGCTACACCTTC
CDR3 protein: CASSSPGEGPYGYTF

D gene: TRBD1
clone size: -
V gene: TRBV5-1
J gene: TRBJ1-2
CDR3 DNA: TGCGCCAGCAGCTCTGACAGGGCGGCAAACTATGGCTACACCTTC
CDR3 protein: CASSSDRAANYGYTF

D gene: TRBD1
clone size: -
V gene: TRBV12-3/TRBV12-4
J gene: TRBJ1-5
CDR3 DNA: TGTGCCAGCAGTTTGACAGGGAGGAATCAGCCCCAGCATTTT
CDR3 protein: CASSLTGRNQPQHF

D gene: -
clone size: many
V gene: TRBV5-1
J gene: TRBJ2-5
CDR3 DNA: TGCGCCAGCAGCTTTGACCGGGGTGGAGGAGGAGAGACCCAGTACTTC
CDR3 protein: CASSFDRGGGGETQYF

D gene: -
clone size: -
V gene: TRBV10-3
J gene: TRBJ1-2
CDR3 DNA: TGTGCCATCAGGGGGGGGACATTTAACTATGGCTACACCTTC
CDR3 protein: CAIRGGTFNYGYTF

D gene: TRBD1
clone size: -
V gene: TRBV28
J gene: TRBJ1-5
CDR3 DNA: TGTGCCAGCTTATCCCCGACAGGGAATCAGCCCCAGCATTTT
CDR3 protein: CASLSPTGNQPQHF

D gene: -
clone size: -
V gene: TRBV7-7
J gene: TRBJ2-2
CDR3 DNA: TGTGCTAGCAGCCCGGACCGGGCCGGGGAGCTGTTTTTT
CDR3 protein: CASSPDRAGELFF

D gene: TRBD1
clone size: many
V gene: TRBV6-4
J gene: TRBJ2-1
CDR3 DNA: TGTGCCAGCAGTGAACAGGGGGGCAGGAATGAGCAGTTCTTC
CDR3 protein: CASSEQGGRNEQFF

D gene: -
clone size: -
V gene: TRBV9
J gene: TRBJ2-7
CDR3 DNA: TGTGCCAGCAGCGTAGCTACAGGGAACTCCTACGAGCAGTACTTC
CDR3 protein: CASSVATGNSYEQYF

D gene: TRBD1
clone size: -
V gene: TRBV6-4
J gene: TRBJ2-1
CDR3 DNA: TGTGCCAGCAGTGACTTAAAGCGGACAGGAAGTCCCAATGAGCAGTTCTTC
CDR3 protein: CASSDLKRTGSPNEQFF

D gene: -
clone size: -
V gene: TRBV7-2
J gene: TRBJ1-2
CDR3 DNA: TGTGCCAGCAGCCTTGAACCCGTCTATGGCTACACCTTC
CDR3 protein: CASSLEPVYGYTF

D gene: TRBD1
clone size: few
V gene: TRBV20-1
J gene: TRBJ1-5
CDR3 DNA: TGCAGTGCTCCCACCGGGACAGGGGGCAATCAGCCCCAGCATTTT
CDR3 protein: CSAPTGTGGNQPQHF

D gene: -
clone size: -
V gene: TRBV28
J gene: TRBJ2-7
CDR3 DNA: TGTGCCACCGGGACTTTCTCCTACGAGCAGTACTTC
CDR3 protein: CATGTFSYEQYF

D gene: -
clone size: -
V gene: TRBV12-3/TRBV12-4
J gene: TRBJ2-1
CDR3 DNA: TGTGCCAGCAGTTCAACAGGGATTAAGGACAATGAGCAGTTCTTC
CDR3 protein: CASSSTGIKDNEQFF

D gene: -
clone size: -
V gene: TRBV7-2
J gene: TRBJ1-2
CDR3 DNA: TGTGCCAGCAGCTTAACGAAACGTGGCTACACCTTC
CDR3 protein: CASSLTKRGYTF

D gene: TRBD1
clone size: -
V gene: TRBV7-2
J gene: TRBJ2-7
CDR3 DNA: TGTGCCAGCAGCAGTCCCCGGGACAGGGGCTGGACAGGGAACTACGAGCAGTACTTC
CDR3 protein: CASSSPRDRGWTGNYEQYF

D gene: -
clone size: few
V gene: TRBV6-1
J gene: TRBJ2-7
CDR3 DNA: TGTGCCAGCAGTGAACCGGGGCGAGGGGGATACGAGCAGTACTTC
CDR3 protein: CASSEPGRGGYEQYF

D gene: -
clone size: many
V gene: TRBV7-9
J gene: TRBJ1-2
CDR3 DNA: TGTGCCAGCAGCTTACTGTGGTCAGGGTCTAACTATGGCTACACCTTC
CDR3 protein: CASSLLWSGSNYGYTF

D gene: -
clone size: -
V gene: TRBV20-1
J gene: TRBJ1-1
CDR3 DNA: TGCAATGAATCAGGGCTTATGAACACTGAAGCTTTCTTT
CDR3 protein: CNESGLMNTEAFF

D gene: -
clone size: -
V gene: TRBV28
J gene: TRBJ2-4
CDR3 DNA: TGTGCCAGCAGTTCGGACGGAGAAAACATTCAGTACTTC
CDR3 protein: CASSSDGENIQYF

D gene: -
clone size: few
V gene: TRBV7-6
J gene: TRBJ2-3
CDR3 DNA: TGTGCCAGCAGCTTATTAGGAGCTAGCACAGATACGCAGTATTTT
CDR3 protein: CASSLLGASTDTQYF

D gene: -
clone size: -
V gene: TRBV7-8
J gene: TRBJ2-5
CDR3 DNA: TGCGCCAGCAGCTTTATAGAGACCCAAGAGACCCAGTACTTC
CDR3 protein: CASSFIETQETQYF

D gene: TRBD1
clone size: -
V gene: TRBV20-1
J gene: TRBJ2-7
CDR3 DNA: TGCAGTGCTAGCAACCCCAGGGGGCGAACCTACGAGCAGTACTTC
CDR3 protein: CSASNPRGRTYEQYF

D gene: TRBD1
clone size: medium-sized
V gene: TRBV18
J gene: TRBJ2-7
CDR3 DNA: TGTGCCAGCTCACCCCAGGGGGCCTACGAGCAGTACTTC
CDR3 protein: CASSPQGAYEQYF

D gene: -
clone size: -
V gene: TRBV9
J gene: TRBJ2-7
CDR3 DNA: TGTGCCAGCAGCGTAGGAGGAGGAGGTGCCGAGCAGTACTTC
CDR3 protein: CASSVGGGGAEQYF

D gene: TRBD1
clone size: few
V gene: TRBV27
J gene: TRBJ1-2
CDR3 DNA: TGTGCCAGCTCTAGGGACAGGCCAAGCTTCTATGGCTACACCTTC
CDR3 protein: CASSRDRPSFYGYTF

D gene: TRBD2
clone size: -
V gene: TRBV6-2/TRBV6-3
J gene: TRBJ2-1
CDR3 DNA: TGTGCCAGCGGGACTAGCGGGGGGGCCGGTTACAATGAGCAGTTCTTC
CDR3 protein: CASGTSGGAGYNEQFF

D gene: TRBD1
clone size: many
V gene: TRBV28
J gene: TRBJ2-7
CDR3 DNA: TGTGCCAGCAGTTTCCAGGGGGCTACCTACGAGCAGTACTTC
CDR3 protein: CASSFQGATYEQYF

D gene: -
clone size: many
V gene: TRBV20-1
J gene: TRBJ2-7
CDR3 DNA: TGCAGTGCTAGAGAGGCAGGAGCCTACGAGCAGTACTTC
CDR3 protein: CSAREAGAYEQYF

D gene: -
clone size: many
V gene: TRBV4-3
J gene: TRBJ2-7
CDR3 DNA: TGCGCCAGCAGTCCGAATCCGGGACATTTCTACGAGCAGTACTTC
CDR3 protein: CASSPNPGHFYEQYF

D gene: -
clone size: -
V gene: TRBV29-1
J gene: TRBJ2-3
CDR3 DNA: TGCGGCGTGAGGAAGGGGCCTAGCACAGATACGCAGTATTTT
CDR3 protein: CGVRKGPSTDTQYF

D gene: -
clone size: few
V gene: TRBV3-1
J gene: TRBJ2-7
CDR3 DNA: TGTGCCAGCAGCACCGCGGGACGTGAGGAGCAGTACTTC
CDR3 protein: CASSTAGREEQYF

D gene: -
clone size: few
V gene: TRBV5-1
J gene: TRBJ2-7
CDR3 DNA: TGCGCCAGCAGCCCGTTTGACCTACCGTACGAGCAGTACTTC
CDR3 protein: CASSPFDLPYEQYF

D gene: TRBD1
clone size: -
V gene: TRBV28
J gene: TRBJ1-2
CDR3 DNA: TGTGCCACCCTACAGGGGGCTCGGTATGGCTACACCTTC
CDR3 protein: CATLQGARYGYTF

D gene: -
clone size: many
V gene: TRBV5-1
J gene: TRBJ2-5
CDR3 DNA: TGTGCCAGCAGCTTAGGAGACCAAGAGACCCAGTACTTC
CDR3 protein: CASSLGDQETQYF

D gene: -
clone size: -
V gene: TRBV20-1
J gene: TRBJ1-1
CDR3 DNA: TGCAGTGCTGACGGGTCTCTGCCTAGCGCTGAAGCTTTCTTT
CDR3 protein: CSADGSLPSAEAFF

D gene: -
clone size: few
V gene: TRBV20-1
J gene: TRBJ1-1
CDR3 DNA: TGCAGTGCAGAAGACTGGGCAGACGCAATGAACACTGAAGCTTTCTTT
CDR3 protein: CSAEDWADAMNTEAFF

D gene: -
clone size: few
V gene: TRBV29-1
J gene: TRBJ1-2
CDR3 DNA: TGCAGCGTTGTGGAAGGCTACACCTTC
CDR3 protein: CSVVEGYTF

D gene: -
clone size: few
V gene: TRBV10-3
J gene: TRBJ2-5
CDR3 DNA: TGTGCCATCAGTGGGTCAAACAGGAAAGAGACCCAGTACTTC
CDR3 protein: CAISGSNRKETQYF

D gene: TRBD1
clone size: many
V gene: TRBV4-2
J gene: TRBJ1-2
CDR3 DNA: TGTGCCAGCAGCCAGGGACAGGCCGCTAACTATGGCTACACCTTC
CDR3 protein: CASSQGQAANYGYTF

D gene: -
clone size: few
V gene: TRBV10-3
J gene: TRBJ1-4
CDR3 DNA: TGTGCCATCAGTGGCTCAGGGACTGGTGAAAAACTGTTTTTT
CDR3 protein: CAISGSGTGEKLFF

D gene: TRBD2
clone size: -
V gene: TRBV20-1
J gene: TRBJ2-2
CDR3 DNA: TGCAGTGCTAGGGGTCCGGGGACTAGTATTCTCACCGGGGAGCTGTTTTTT
CDR3 protein: CSARGPGTSILTGELFF

D gene: TRBD1
clone size: few
V gene: TRBV7-2
J gene: TRBJ1-5
CDR3 DNA: TGTGCCAGCAGCTTAGGCCAGGGGGAGCTGCCCCAGCATTTT
CDR3 protein: CASSLGQGELPQHF

D gene: -
clone size: -
V gene: TRBV7-8
J gene: TRBJ2-6
CDR3 DNA: TGTGCCAGCAGCTCCCCTGGGGCGGGAACTGGGGCCAACGTCCTGACTTTC
CDR3 protein: CASSSPGAGTGANVLTF

D gene: TRBD2
clone size: -
V gene: TRBV24-1
J gene: TRBJ2-3
CDR3 DNA: TGTGCCACCAGTGACCCTAAAGCGGGGGGCCCACCAGATACGCAGTATTTT
CDR3 protein: CATSDPKAGGPPDTQYF

D gene: -
clone size: few
V gene: TRBV27
J gene: TRBJ2-7
CDR3 DNA: TGTGCCAGCAGTCGGGCTGGGCAGGGGCCCTACGAGCAGTACTTC
CDR3 protein: CASSRAGQGPYEQYF

D gene: -
clone size: many
V gene: TRBV12-3/TRBV12-4
J gene: TRBJ2-7
CDR3 DNA: TGTGCCAGCAGTTTCATTCACGAGCAGTACTTC
CDR3 protein: CASSFIHEQYF

D gene: -
clone size: -
V gene: TRBV28
J gene: TRBJ1-2
CDR3 DNA: TGTGCCAGCAGTTTCGCCCCGGGGGGCTACACCTTC
CDR3 protein: CASSFAPGGYTF

D gene: -
clone size: many
V gene: TRBV4-3
J gene: TRBJ1-2
CDR3 DNA: TGCGCCAGCAGCCACCACGGACAGTATGGCTACACCTTC
CDR3 protein: CASSHHGQYGYTF

D gene: TRBD2
clone size: many
V gene: TRBV7-9
J gene: TRBJ2-1
CDR3 DNA: TGTGCCAGCAGCTCACTCGCCGGGACTAGGTCCTACAATGAGCAGTTCTTC
CDR3 protein: CASSSLAGTRSYNEQFF

D gene: -
clone size: -
V gene: TRBV5-1
J gene: TRBJ2-7
CDR3 DNA: TGCGCCAACAGCTTGGTAGGCAGGGCCAGGGAGCAGTACTTC
CDR3 protein: CANSLVGRAREQYF

D gene: TRBD1
clone size: few
V gene: TRBV15
J gene: TRBJ2-5
CDR3 DNA: TGTGCCACCAGCAGATTACAGGGGGGAGAGACCCAGTACTTC
CDR3 protein: CATSRLQGGETQYF